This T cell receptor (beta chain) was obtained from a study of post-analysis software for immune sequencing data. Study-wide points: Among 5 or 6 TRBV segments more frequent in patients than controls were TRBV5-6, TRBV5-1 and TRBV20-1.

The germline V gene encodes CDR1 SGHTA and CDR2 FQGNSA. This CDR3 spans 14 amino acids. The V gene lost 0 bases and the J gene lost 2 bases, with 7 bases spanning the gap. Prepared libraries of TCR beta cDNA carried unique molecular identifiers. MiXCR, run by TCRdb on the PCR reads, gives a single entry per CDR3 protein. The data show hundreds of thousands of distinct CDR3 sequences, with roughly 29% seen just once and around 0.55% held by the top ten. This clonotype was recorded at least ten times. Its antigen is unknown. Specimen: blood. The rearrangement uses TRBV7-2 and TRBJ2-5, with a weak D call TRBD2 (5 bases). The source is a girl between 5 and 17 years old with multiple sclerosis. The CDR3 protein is CASSLAPGQETQYF. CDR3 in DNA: TGTGCCAGCAGCTTAGCCCCGGGGCAAGAGACCCAGTACTTC.